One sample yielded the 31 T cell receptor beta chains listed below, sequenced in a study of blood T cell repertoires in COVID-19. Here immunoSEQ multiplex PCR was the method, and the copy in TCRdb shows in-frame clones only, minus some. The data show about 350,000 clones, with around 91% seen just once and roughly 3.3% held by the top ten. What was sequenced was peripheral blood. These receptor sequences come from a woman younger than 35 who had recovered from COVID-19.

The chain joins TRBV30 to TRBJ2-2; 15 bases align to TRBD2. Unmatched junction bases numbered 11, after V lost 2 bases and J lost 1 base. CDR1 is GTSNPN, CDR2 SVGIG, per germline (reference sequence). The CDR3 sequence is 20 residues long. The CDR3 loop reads CAWSPIVGTSGRLNTGELFF. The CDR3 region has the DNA TGTGCCTGGAGTCCCATTGTGGGGACTAGCGGGAGGCTGAACACCGGGGAGCTGTTTTTT.

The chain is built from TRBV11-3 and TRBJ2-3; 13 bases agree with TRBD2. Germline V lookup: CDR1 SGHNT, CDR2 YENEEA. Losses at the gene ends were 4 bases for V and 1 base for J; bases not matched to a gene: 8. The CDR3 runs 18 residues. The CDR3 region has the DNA TGTGCCAGCAGCTCACTAGCGGGAGGGGCGAGGGGCACAGATACGCAGTATTTT. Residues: CASSSLAGGARGTDTQYF.

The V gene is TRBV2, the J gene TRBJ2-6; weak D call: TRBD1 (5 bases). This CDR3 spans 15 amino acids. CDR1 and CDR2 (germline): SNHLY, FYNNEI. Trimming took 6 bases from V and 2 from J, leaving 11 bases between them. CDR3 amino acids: CASRGQYPGANVLTF. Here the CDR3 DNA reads TGTGCCAGCAGGGGGCAGTATCCTGGGGCCAACGTCCTGACTTTC. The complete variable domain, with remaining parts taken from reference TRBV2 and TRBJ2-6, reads EPEVTQTPSHQVTQMGQEVILRCVPISNHLYFYWYRQILGQKVEFLVSFYNNEISEKSEIFDDQFSVERPDGSNFTLKIRSTKLEDSAMYFCASRGQYPGANVLTFGAGSRLTVL.

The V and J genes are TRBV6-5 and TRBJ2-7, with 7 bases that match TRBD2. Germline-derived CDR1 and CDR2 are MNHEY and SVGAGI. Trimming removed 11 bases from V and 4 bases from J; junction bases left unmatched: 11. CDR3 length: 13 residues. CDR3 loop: CAERRKRGYEQYV. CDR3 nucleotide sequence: TGTGCCGAACGGCGTAAGCGGGGTTACGAGCAGTACGTC.

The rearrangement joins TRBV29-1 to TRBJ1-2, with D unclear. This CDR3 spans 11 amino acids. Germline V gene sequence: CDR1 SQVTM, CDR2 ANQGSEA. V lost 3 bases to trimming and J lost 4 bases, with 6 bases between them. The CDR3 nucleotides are TGCAGCGTTGACCCTCCCTATGGCTACACCTTC. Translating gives CSVDPPYGYTF.

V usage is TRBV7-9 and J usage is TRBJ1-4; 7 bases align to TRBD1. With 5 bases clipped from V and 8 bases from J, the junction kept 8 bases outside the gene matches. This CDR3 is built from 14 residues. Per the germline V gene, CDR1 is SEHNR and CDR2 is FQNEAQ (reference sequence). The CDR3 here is CASSERQGEEKLFF. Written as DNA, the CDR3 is TGTGCCAGCAGCGAGAGACAGGGTGAAGAAAAACTGTTTTTT.

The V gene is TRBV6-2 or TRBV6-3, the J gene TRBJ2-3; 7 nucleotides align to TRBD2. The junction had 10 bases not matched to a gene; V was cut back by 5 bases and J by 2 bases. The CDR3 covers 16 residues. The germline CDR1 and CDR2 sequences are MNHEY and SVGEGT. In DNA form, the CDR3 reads TGTGCCAGCAGTCTCTGGGCGGGGGTTACCACAGATACGCAGTATTTT. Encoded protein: CASSLWAGVTTDTQYF.

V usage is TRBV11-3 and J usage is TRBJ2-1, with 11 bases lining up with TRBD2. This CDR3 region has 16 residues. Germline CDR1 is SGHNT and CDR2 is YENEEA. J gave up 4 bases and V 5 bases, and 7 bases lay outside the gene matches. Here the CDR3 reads CASSQSRLAGYNEQFF. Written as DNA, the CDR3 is TGTGCCAGCAGCCAATCCAGACTAGCGGGATACAATGAGCAGTTCTTC. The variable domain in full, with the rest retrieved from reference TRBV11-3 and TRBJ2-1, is EAGVVQSPRYKIIEKKQPVAFWCNPISGHNTLYWYLQNLGQGPELLIRYENEEAVDDSQLPKDRFSAERLKGVDSTLKIQPAELGDSAVYLCASSQSRLAGYNEQFFGPGTRLTVL.

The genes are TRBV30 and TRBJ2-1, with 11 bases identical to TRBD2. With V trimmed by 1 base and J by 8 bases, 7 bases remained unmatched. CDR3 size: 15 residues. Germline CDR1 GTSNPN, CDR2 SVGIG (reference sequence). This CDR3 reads CAWSDGLAGRDEQFF. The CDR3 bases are TGTGCCTGGAGTGATGGACTAGCGGGTAGGGATGAGCAGTTCTTC.

In DNA form, the CDR3 reads TGTGCCTGGAGTGTACTGCGGAGGATGAACACTGAAGCTTTCTTT. The encoded protein is CAWSVLRRMNTEAFF. The rearrangement uses TRBV30 and TRBJ1-1; D is undetermined. The CDR3 covers 15 residues. The germline V gene encodes CDR1 GTSNPN and CDR2 SVGIG (reference sequence). The V end lost 0 bases, the J end lost 0 bases, and 11 bases lay between the germline ends. The variable domain in full, with the rest retrieved from reference TRBV30 and TRBJ1-1, is SQTIHQWPATLVQPVGSPLSLECTVEGTSNPNLYWYRQAAGRGLQLLFYSVGIGQISSEVPQNLSASRPQDRQFILSSKKLLLSDSGFYLCAWSVLRRMNTEAFFGQGTRLTVV.

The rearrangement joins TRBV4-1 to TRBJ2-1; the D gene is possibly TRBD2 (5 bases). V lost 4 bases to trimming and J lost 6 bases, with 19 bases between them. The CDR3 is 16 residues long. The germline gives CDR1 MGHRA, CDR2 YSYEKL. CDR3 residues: CASSPEAGRISNEQFF. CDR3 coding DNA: TGCGCCAGCAGCCCCGAGGCGGGCAGAATAAGCAATGAGCAGTTCTTC.

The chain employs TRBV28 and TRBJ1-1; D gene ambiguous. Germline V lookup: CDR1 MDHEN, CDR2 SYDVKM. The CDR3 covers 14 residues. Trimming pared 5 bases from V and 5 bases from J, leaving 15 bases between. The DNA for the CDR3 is TGTGCCAGCAGTCCCACGGGGAGGTGGACTGAAGCTTTCTTT. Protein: CASSPTGRWTEAFF.

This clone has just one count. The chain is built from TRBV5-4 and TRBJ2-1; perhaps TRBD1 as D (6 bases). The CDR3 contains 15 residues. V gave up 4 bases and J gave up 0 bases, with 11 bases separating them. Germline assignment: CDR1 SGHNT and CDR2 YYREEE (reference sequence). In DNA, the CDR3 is TGTGCCAGCAGCATACAGGGTAGCTCCTACAATGAGCAGTTCTTC. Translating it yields CASSIQGSSYNEQFF.

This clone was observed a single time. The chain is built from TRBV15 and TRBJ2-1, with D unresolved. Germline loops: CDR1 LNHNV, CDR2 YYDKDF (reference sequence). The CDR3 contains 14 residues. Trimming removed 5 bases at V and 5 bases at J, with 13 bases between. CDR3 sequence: CATSPNLNDNEQFF. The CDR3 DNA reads TGTGCCACCAGCCCGAACCTAAACGACAATGAGCAGTTCTTC.

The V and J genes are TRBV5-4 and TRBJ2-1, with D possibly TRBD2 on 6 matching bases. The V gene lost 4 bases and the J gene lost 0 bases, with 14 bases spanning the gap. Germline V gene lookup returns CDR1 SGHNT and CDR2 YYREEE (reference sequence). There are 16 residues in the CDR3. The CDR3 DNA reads TGTGCCAGCAGCCCCCGGGGTAGCGGCTCCTACAATGAGCAGTTCTTC. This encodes CASSPRGSGSYNEQFF.

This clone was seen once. CDR3 coding DNA: TGTGCCAGCAGTTATCGGGACTTCCGGACGGATGAAAAACTGTTTTTT. It specifies CASSYRDFRTDEKLFF. The V and J genes are TRBV6-2 or TRBV6-3 and TRBJ1-4, with D tentatively TRBD1 (5 bases). CDR1 is MNHEY and CDR2 is SVGEGT in the germline V gene. V dropped 3 bases and J dropped 6 bases, with 17 bases sitting between them. The CDR3 totals 16 residues.

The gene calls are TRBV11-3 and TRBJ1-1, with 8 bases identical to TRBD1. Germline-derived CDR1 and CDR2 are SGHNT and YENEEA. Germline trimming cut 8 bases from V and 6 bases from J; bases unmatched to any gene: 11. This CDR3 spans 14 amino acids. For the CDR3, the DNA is TGTGCCAGCGGGACCAGACAGGGGTGGGCTGAAGCTTTCTTT. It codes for CASGTRQGWAEAFF.

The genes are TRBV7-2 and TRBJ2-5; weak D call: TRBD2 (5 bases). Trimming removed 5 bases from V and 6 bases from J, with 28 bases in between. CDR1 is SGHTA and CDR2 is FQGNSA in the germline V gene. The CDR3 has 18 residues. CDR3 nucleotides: TGTGCCAGCAGCCGCTCTGTGGATGGACTGGTGTACAGAAAGACCCAGTACTTC. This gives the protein CASSRSVDGLVYRKTQYF. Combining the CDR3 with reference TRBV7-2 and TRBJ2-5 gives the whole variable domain GAGVSQSPSNKVTEKGKDVELRCDPISGHTALYWYRQSLGQGLEFLIYFQGNSAPDKSGLPSDRFSAERTGGSVSTLTIQRTQQEDSAVYLCASSRSVDGLVYRKTQYFGPGTRLLVL.

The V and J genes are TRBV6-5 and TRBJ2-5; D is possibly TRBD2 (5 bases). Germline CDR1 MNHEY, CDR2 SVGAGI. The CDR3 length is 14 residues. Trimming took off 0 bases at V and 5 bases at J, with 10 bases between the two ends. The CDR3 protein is CASSYSRAVETQYF. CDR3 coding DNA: TGTGCCAGCAGTTACTCGAGGGCAGTGGAGACCCAGTACTTC.

CDR3: CVSTHREGDEQFF. The CDR3 DNA follows: TGTGTTTCGACGCACAGGGAGGGCGATGAGCAGTTCTTC. The chain couples TRBV12-3 or TRBV12-4 to TRBJ2-1; D might be TRBD2 (7 bases). This CDR3 has 13 amino acids.

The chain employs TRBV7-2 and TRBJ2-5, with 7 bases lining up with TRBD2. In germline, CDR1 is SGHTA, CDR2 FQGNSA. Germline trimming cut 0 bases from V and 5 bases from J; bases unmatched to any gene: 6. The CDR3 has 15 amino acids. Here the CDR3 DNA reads TGTGCCAGCAGCTTAGCTAGCGGGCTGAGGGAGACCCAGTACTTC. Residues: CASSLASGLRETQYF.

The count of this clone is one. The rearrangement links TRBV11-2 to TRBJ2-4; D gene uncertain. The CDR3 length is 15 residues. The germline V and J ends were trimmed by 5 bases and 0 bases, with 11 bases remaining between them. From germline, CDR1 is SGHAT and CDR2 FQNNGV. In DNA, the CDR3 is TGTGCCAGCAGCACCCCGTCGGGAGCCAAAAACATTCAGTACTTC. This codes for CASSTPSGAKNIQYF.

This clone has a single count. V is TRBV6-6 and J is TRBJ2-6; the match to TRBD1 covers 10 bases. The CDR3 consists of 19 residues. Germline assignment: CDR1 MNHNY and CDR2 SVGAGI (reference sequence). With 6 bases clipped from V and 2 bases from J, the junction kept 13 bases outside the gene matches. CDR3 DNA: TGTGCCAGCAGCTACCTCAGCGGGACAGGGGCCACTGGGGCCAACGTCCTGACTTTC. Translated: CASSYLSGTGATGANVLTF.

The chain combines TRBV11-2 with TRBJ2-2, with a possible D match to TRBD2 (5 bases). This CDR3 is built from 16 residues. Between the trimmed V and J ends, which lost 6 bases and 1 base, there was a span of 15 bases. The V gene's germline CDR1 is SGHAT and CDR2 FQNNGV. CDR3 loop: CASSSGVTENTGELFF. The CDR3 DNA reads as TGTGCCAGCAGTTCCGGGGTCACCGAGAACACCGGGGAGCTGTTTTTT.

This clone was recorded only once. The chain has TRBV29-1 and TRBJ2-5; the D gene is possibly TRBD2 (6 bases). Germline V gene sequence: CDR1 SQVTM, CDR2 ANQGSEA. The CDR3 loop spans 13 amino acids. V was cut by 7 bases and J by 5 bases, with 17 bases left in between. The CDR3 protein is CSGAAGIGETQYF. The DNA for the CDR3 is TGCAGCGGCGCAGCGGGCATCGGGGAGACCCAGTACTTC.

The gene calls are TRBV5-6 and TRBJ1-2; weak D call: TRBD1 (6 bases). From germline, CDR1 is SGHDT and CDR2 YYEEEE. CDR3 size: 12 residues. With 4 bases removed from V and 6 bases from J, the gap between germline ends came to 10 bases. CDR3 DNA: TGTGCCAGCAGCCCGGACAGTAATGGCTACACCTTC. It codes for CASSPDSNGYTF.

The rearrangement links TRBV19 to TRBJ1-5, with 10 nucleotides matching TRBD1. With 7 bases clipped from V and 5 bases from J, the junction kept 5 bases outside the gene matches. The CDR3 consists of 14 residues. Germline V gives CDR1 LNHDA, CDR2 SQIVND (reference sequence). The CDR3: CASMSDRGDQPQHF. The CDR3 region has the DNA TGTGCCAGTATGTCGGACAGGGGGGATCAGCCCCAGCATTTT.

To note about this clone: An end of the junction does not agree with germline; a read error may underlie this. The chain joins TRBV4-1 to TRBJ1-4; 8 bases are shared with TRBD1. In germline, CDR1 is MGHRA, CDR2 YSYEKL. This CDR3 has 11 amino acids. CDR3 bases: TGCGCCAGCAGCCAAGCGGACAGGGCCATTTTT. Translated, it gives CASSQADRAIF.

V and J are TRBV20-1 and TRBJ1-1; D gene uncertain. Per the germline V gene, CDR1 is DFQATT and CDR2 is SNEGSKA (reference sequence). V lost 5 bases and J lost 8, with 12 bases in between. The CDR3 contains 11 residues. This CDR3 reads CSAPRGLEAFF. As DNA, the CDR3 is TGCAGTGCTCCCCGAGGGTTGGAAGCTTTCTTT.

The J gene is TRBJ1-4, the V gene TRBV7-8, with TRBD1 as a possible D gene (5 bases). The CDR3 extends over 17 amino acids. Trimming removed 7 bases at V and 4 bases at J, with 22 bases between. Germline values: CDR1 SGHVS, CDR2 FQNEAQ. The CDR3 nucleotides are TGTGCCAGCACCTCAGGGCGGCGTTACGGTGATAATGAAAAACTGTTTTTT. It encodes CASTSGRRYGDNEKLFF.

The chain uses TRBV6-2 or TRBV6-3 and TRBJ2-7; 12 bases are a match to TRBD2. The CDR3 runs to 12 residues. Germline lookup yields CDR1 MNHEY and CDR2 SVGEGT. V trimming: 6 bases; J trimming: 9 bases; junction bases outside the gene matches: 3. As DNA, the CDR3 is TGTGCCAGCAGCGAGGGACTAGCGGGGCAGTACGTC. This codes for CASSEGLAGQYV.